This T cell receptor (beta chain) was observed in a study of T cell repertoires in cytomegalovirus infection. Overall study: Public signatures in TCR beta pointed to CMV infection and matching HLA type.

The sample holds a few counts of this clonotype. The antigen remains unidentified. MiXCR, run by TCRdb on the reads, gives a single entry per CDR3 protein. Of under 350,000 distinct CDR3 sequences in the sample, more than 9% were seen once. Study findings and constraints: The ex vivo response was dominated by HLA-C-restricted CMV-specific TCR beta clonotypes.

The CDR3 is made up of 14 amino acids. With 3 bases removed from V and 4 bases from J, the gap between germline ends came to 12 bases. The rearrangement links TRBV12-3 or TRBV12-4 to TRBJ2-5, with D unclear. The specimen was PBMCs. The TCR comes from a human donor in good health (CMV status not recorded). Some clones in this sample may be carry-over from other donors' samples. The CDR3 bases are TGTGCCAGCAGTTTGGGTCAGTCTTTAGAGACCCAGTACTTC. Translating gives CASSLGQSLETQYF.